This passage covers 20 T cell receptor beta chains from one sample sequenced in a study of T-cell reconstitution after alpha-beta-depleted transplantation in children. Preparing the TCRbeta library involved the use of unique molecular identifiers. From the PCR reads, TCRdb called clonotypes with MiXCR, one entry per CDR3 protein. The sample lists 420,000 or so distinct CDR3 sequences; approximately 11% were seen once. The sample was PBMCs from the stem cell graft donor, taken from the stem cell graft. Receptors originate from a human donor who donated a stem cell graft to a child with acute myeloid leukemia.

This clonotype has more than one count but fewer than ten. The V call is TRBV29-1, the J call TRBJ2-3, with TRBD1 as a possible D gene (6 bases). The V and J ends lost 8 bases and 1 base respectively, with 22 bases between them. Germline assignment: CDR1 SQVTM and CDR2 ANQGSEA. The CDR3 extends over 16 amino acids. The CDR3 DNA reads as TGCAGCCCCATCGTAATTAGAGGGGGAGGCACAGATACGCAGTATTTT. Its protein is CSPIVIRGGGTDTQYF.

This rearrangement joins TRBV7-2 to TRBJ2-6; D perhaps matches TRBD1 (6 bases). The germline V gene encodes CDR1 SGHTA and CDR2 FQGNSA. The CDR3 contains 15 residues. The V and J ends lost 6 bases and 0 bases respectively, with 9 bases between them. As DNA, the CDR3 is TGTGCCAGCAGTCGACAGGACTCTGGGGCCAACGTCCTGACTTTC. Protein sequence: CASSRQDSGANVLTF.

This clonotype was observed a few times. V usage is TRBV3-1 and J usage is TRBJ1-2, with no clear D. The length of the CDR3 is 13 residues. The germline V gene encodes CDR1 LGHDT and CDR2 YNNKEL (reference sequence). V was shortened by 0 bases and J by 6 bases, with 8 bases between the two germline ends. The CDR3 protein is CASSQDVAHGYTF. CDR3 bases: TGTGCCAGCAGCCAAGATGTTGCCCATGGCTACACCTTC.

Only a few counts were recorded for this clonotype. The CDR3 is CASSLVDRGPYEQYF. CDR3 DNA: TGTGCCAGCAGCTTAGTGGATAGGGGCCCCTACGAGCAGTACTTC. The chain employs TRBV7-2 and TRBJ2-7; perhaps TRBD1 as D (5 bases). This CDR3 is built from 15 residues. Deletions cut 1 base from V and 2 bases from J, with 12 bases between. Germline-derived CDR1 and CDR2 are SGHTA and FQGNSA.

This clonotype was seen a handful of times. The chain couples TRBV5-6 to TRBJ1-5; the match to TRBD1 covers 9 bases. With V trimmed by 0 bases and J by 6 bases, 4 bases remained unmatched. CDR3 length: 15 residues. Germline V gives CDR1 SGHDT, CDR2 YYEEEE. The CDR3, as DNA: TGTGCCAGCAGCTTGGGGACAGGGGATGGTCAGCCCCAGCATTTT. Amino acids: CASSLGTGDGQPQHF. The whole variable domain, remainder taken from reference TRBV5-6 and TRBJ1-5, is DAGVTQSPTHLIKTRGQQVTLRCSPKSGHDTVSWYQQALGQGPQFIFQYYEEEERQRGNFPDRFSGHQFPNYSSELNVNALLLGDSALYLCASSLGTGDGQPQHFGDGTRLSIL.

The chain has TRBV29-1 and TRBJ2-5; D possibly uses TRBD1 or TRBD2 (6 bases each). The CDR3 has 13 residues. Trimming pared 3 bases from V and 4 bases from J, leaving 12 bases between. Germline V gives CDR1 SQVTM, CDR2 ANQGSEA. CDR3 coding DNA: TGCAGCGTTGATCGGGGGCGCGGAGAGACCCAGTACTTC. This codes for CSVDRGRGETQYF.

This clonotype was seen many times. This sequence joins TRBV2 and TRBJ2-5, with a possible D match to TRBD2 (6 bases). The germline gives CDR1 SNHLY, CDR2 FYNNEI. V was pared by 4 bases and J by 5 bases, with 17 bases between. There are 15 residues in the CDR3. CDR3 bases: TGTGCCAGCAGTGGGCTAACGGGAGAAGGGGAGACCCAGTACTTC. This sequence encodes CASSGLTGEGETQYF.

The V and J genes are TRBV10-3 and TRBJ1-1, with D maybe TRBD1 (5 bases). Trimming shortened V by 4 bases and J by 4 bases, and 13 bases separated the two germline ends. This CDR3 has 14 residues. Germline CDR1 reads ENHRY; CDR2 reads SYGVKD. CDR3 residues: CAISVGVRGTEAFF. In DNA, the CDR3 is TGTGCCATCAGTGTAGGGGTGAGGGGCACTGAAGCTTTCTTT.

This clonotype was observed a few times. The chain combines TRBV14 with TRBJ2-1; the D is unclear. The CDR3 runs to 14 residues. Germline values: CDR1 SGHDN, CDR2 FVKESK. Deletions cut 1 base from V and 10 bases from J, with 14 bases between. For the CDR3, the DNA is TGTGCCAGCAGCCAAGTAAACTGGTCTGAAGAGCAGTTCTTC. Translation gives CASSQVNWSEEQFF.

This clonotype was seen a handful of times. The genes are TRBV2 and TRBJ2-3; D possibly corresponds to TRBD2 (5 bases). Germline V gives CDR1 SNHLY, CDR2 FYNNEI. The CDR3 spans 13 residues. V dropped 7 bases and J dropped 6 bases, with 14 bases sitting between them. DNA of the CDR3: TGTGCCAGCACCAACGGGATTCGGGATACGCAGTATTTT. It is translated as CASTNGIRDTQYF.

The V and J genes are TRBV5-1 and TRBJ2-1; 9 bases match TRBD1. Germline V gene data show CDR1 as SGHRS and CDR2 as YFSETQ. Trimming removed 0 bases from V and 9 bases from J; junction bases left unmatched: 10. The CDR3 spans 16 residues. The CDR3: CASSLDGTGRLSEQFF. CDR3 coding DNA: TGCGCCAGCAGCTTGGACGGGACAGGGAGGTTGAGTGAGCAGTTCTTC.

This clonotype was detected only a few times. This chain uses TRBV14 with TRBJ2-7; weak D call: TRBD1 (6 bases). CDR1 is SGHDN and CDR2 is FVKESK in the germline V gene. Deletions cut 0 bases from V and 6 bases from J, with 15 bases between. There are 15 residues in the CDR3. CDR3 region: CASSQEQGSLAEQYF. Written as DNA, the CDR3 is TGTGCCAGCAGCCAAGAACAGGGCTCCCTCGCCGAGCAGTACTTC.

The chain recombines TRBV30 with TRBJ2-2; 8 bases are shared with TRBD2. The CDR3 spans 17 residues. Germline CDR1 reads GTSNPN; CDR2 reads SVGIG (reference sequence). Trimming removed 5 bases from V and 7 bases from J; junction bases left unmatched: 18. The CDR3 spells CAWARVGSGGPIGELFF. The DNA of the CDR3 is TGTGCCTGGGCCCGGGTGGGGTCGGGAGGGCCCATCGGGGAGCTGTTTTTT.

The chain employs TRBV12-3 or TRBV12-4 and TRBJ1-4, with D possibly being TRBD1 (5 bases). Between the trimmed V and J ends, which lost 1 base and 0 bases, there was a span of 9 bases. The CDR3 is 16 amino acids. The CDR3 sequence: CASSLVPQATNEKLFF. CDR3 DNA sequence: TGTGCCAGCAGTTTAGTTCCACAGGCAACTAATGAAAAACTGTTTTTT.

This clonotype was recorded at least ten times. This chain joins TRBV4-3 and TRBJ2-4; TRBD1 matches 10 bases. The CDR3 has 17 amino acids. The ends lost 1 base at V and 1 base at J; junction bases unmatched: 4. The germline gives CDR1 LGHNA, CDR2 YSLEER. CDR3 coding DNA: TGCGCCAGCAGCCAAGTAGGACAGGGGGTTGCCAAAAACATTCAGTACTTC. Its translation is CASSQVGQGVAKNIQYF.

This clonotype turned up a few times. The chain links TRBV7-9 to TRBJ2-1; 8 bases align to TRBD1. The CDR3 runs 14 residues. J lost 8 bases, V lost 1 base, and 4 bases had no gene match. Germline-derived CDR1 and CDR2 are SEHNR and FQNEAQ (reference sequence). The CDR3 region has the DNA TGTGCCAGCAGCTTAGACAGGGGGTCGGATGAGCAGTTCTTC. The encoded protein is CASSLDRGSDEQFF.

The CDR3 here is CATSKKTGTGDEKLFF. The CDR3 DNA is TGTGCCACCAGCAAAAAAACCGGGACAGGAGACGAAAAACTGTTTTTT. The chain employs TRBV15 and TRBJ1-4; TRBD1 agrees at 8 bases. Germline trimming cut 4 bases from V and 8 bases from J; bases unmatched to any gene: 12. The CDR3 runs 16 residues. CDR1 LNHNV and CDR2 YYDKDF come from the germline V gene (reference sequence).

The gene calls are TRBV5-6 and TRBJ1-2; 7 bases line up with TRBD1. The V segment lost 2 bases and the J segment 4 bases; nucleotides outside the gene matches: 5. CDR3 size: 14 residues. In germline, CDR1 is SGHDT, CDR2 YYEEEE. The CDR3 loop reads CASSFARGTYGYTF. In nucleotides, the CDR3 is TGTGCCAGCAGCTTTGCCAGGGGGACCTATGGCTACACCTTC.

This chain's CDR3 is CASSQFRDYSFSYNEQFF. Here the CDR3 DNA reads TGCGCCAGCAGTCAGTTCCGGGACTATTCCTTCTCCTACAATGAGCAGTTCTTC. The chain has TRBV23-1 and TRBJ2-1, with TRBD2 matching over 7 bases. TRBV23-1 has ORF status, its function being uncertain. The CDR3 covers 18 residues. The V segment lost 3 bases and the J segment 0 bases; nucleotides outside the gene matches: 11.

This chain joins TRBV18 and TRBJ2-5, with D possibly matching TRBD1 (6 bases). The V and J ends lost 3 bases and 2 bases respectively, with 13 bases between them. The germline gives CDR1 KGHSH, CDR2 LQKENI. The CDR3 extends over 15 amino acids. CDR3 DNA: TGTGCCAGCTCACCTCCCGGACAGTATCAAGAGACCCAGTACTTC. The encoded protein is CASSPPGQYQETQYF.